At least ten counts were recorded for the clone carrying this TCR beta chain. The antigen is undetermined. The CDR3 loop spans 14 amino acids. Trimming pared 3 bases from V and 7 bases from J, leaving 18 bases between. CDR1 DFQATT and CDR2 SNEGSKA come from the germline V gene (reference sequence). This sample is part of a study of neurological immune-mediated disorders. Stored at -80 C, 2 million PBMCs were the source of the unsorted libraries. Synthesis of cDNA was accomplished via 5'RACE employing 10-nucleotide random UMIs. MiXCR, applied by TCRdb to the 5' RACE reads, yields one record per CDR3 protein. The sample lists tens of thousands of distinct CDR3 sequences, under 5.5% occurring once. Whole-study results and caveats: None of the CDR3 amino acid sequences of expanded clones were shared across subjects, and this suggested private repertoires in all groups.

The sequence was obtained from a woman aged 65 to 85 with multiple sclerosis. The sample comprised PBMCs. This chain uses TRBV20-1 with TRBJ1-2; possible D gene TRBD1, 6 bases. This CDR3 is CSASGGGDTAGYTF. DNA for the CDR3: TGCAGTGCTAGTGGGGGGGGCGACACCGCTGGCTACACCTTC.